The text below deals with one T cell receptor (beta chain). It has no known antigen specificity. The sample holds no much larger clone one base away, and base qualities are not on file. This entry comes from a study of T cells in Graves' hyperthyroidism and ophthalmopathy (dated by TCRdb to about 2019). Notes on the research overall: Peripheral blood was sampled at the time of initial diagnosis, prior to any treatment. To identify distinguishing TCR V-J signatures, a discovery cohort of about 95 patients was used, comprising approximately 40 with Graves' ophthalmopathy and 57 with stable Graves' hyperthyroidism. Prospective prediction of ophthalmopathy was tested in an independent validation cohort of 18 to 20 hyperthyroidism patients and some 17 patients who later progressed to ophthalmopathy. The 90 to 100 discovery patients were randomly split 7:3 into training and test sets. In addition, the study compared T-cell repertoires in thyroid tissue and in blood from about six Graves' hyperthyroidism patients. Following sampling, methimazole starting at 30 mg daily was given to hyperthyroidism patients, and high-dose intravenous methylprednisolone was given to ophthalmopathy patients. The paper describes TCR Vbeta CDR3 sequencing of 135 peripheral blood samples, made up of approximately 40 ophthalmopathy patients, approximately 76 hyperthyroidism patients and 17 progressor patients.

Paper-wide results and their limitations: Sample size was not statistically predetermined, and investigators were not blinded to group allocation. Most expanded thyroid clonotypes (frequency above 0.001) were also detected in blood, suggesting blood repertoires may reflect thyroid immune responses. Ophthalmopathy was separated from stable hyperthyroidism by a 13 V-J signature model, with just over 85% sensitivity and about 81% specificity obtained in cross-validation and 80%/75% obtained in testing. During validation, the model predicted progression to ophthalmopathy a median of around six months ahead of onset, with more than 55% sensitivity and around 72% specificity.

Inclusive of the bounding cysteine and phenylalanine, the CDR3 is 15 residues long. Just CDR3 DNA is preserved here, 45 bases in frame from base 1. Between the V and J ends, shortened by 3 bases and 4 bases respectively, the junction contains 18 bases. For CDR1 and CDR2, the germline V gene (reference sequence) lists GTSNPN and SVGIG. A patient counted as having stable Graves' hyperthyroidism if no progression to ophthalmopathy occurred over 18 months of follow-up. The hyperthyroidism patients were between 18 and 65 years old and newly diagnosed, with a disease duration of less than 2 months. Patients with uncontrolled infections, other autoimmune diseases, pregnancy or lactation were excluded. Clinical symptoms, serum thyroxine and TRAb, thyroid ultrasound, and orbital computed tomography formed the basis for the diagnoses. PBMCs were separated from approximately 10 ml of fresh peripheral blood using Ficoll-Paque density gradient centrifugation. Total RNA was extracted with Trizol reagent, and quality was checked on an Agilent 2100 Bioanalyzer.

The TCR beta CDR3 regions were amplified from RNA transcripts. A first-round RT-PCR of the TCR CDR3 used the HTBI primer set with the Qiagen OneStep RT-PCR kit. A second multiplex PCR round built the libraries, followed by size selection and purification. Sequencing of the libraries was done on an Illumina HiSeq2000 using paired-end 100 bp reads. The authors' analysis ran thus. SOAPnuke was used to process the raw data, with reads discarded if the reads contained adapters or uncalled bases, had a mean Phred below 15, or lacked an exact constant-primer or identifier match. COPE v1.2.5 was used to merge high-quality paired reads, and clonotypes were defined as unique nucleotide sequences. MiTCR v1.1 was used to align clonotypes to the IMGT TRBV, TRBD and TRBJ reference segments. The analysis was restricted to V-J combinations with a frequency above 0.0001, which together covered 99.2% of the repertoires. A TCS score was defined as the ratio between F50 (clonal expansion) and ExV (chaos), using BLOSUM62-based TCRdist between CDR3 peptides within each V-J. Welch's t-statistics and random forest reduced just over 500 V-J features to 10 to 15, which were used in a naive Bayes classifier (R e1071). Using fastp trimming at Q25 and MiXCR clonotype assembly, TCRdb reanalyzed the public sequencing data and kept in-frame beta chains. All rows with the same CDR3 protein become a single entry with the most common DNA and genes. The authors' filters were not applied to this entry. This sample gives under 250,000 distinct CDR3 sequences in total; less than 20% of them show up just once. The leading ten clones occupy 53% of the sample.

Sequencing used blood. This sequence was found in a woman between 50 and 59 years old with Graves' hyperthyroidism. This chain joins TRBV30 to TRBJ1-2, and possibly TRBD1, on 5 matching bases. The nucleotides are TGTGCCTGGAGCGCTAGGACACAAGGCCGCTATGGCTACACCTTC. Translated, it reads CAWSARTQGRYGYTF.